This T cell receptor (beta chain) was sequenced in a study of blood T cell repertoires in COVID-19 (dated by TCRdb to the early 2020s). Describing the broader study: Collaborator samples came from the United States, Italy and Spain and covered acute and convalescent phases of COVID-19. Sample metadata almost always included a de-identified subject ID, COVID-19 status, age in years and sex. Where available, HLA class I and class II types were obtained from metadata supplied by the sample provider rather than from assay-based typing. The repertoires were made available in a free public database intended to serve as a resource for research on the immune response to SARS-CoV-2. Deeply sampled blood TCRbeta repertoires from subjects exposed to, actively infected with, or recovered from COVID-19 were included in the dataset. The material from the prospective study consisted of cDNA or gDNA derived from T cells, B-cell-depleted T cells, or PBMCs. Samples came from the ongoing ImmuneRACE study (first 160 participants) plus 1,254 subjects from 6 global collaborators.

Beyond this particular receptor, the publication reports: The amount of clinical and demographic metadata varied by source and participant and was provided uncurated.

TCRbeta CDR3 regions were amplified from genomic DNA by means of the immunoSEQ Assay, a bias-controlled multiplex PCR. Concerning the study's data processing: Within the assay, amplification of reference gene primers was used to estimate how many nucleated cells each sample contained. To quantify the absolute abundance of each unique TCRbeta CDR3 rearrangement, sequence reads were collapsed and filtered. For each sample, productive Simpson clonality was calculated as the square root of Simpson's diversity index over productive rearrangements. The immuneACCESS repertoire file appears here via TCRdb, limited to in-frame rearrangements. These files lack a portion of the clones; in checked studies, under half of the deficit traces to unresolved V genes, and the cause of the others is not known. The V and J calls and clone size were taken over from that table, and D and trimming were inferred from the DNA. This sample comprises around 100,000 clones, 82% of them detected only once. 7.9% of the sample lies in the top ten.

The collaborating institutions used their own protocols to collect whole blood in K2EDTA tubes. For TCRbeta analysis, collaborator samples were shipped as frozen whole blood, as isolated PBMCs, or as DNA extracted from either sample type. As regards this clone: Its antigen is currently not known. The record has no base qualities; no much larger clone is one base away.

Between the V and J ends, shortened by 6 bases and 6 bases respectively, the junction contains 8 bases. Taken from the germline V gene, the CDR1 and CDR2 loops are MDHEN and SYDVKM. From the cysteine through the phenylalanine, the CDR3 covers 11 amino acids. Only the CDR3 DNA stays, 33 bases, in frame from base 1. Input material: peripheral blood. This clonotype was sampled from a man aged 70 or older with acute or convalescent COVID-19. The V gene is TRBV28 and the J gene is TRBJ1-2; the D gene lacks a confident call. The DNA sequence follows: TGTGCCAGCAGGTATGAGGATGGCTACACCTTC. This codes for CASRYEDGYTF.